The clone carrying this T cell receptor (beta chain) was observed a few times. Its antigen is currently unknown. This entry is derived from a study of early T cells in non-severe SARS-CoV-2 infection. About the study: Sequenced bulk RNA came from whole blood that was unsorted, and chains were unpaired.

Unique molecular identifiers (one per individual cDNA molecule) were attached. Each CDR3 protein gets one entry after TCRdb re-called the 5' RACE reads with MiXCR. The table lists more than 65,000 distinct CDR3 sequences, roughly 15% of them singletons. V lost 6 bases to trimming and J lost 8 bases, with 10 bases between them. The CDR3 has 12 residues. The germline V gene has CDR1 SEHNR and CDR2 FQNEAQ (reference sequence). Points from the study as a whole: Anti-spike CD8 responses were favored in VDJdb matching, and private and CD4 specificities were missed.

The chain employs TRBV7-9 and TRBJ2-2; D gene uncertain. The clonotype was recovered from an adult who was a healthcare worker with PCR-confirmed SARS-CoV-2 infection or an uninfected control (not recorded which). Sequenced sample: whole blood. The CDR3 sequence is CASRPSLGELFF. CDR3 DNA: TGTGCCAGCAGACCTTCTCTGGGGGAGCTGTTTTTT.